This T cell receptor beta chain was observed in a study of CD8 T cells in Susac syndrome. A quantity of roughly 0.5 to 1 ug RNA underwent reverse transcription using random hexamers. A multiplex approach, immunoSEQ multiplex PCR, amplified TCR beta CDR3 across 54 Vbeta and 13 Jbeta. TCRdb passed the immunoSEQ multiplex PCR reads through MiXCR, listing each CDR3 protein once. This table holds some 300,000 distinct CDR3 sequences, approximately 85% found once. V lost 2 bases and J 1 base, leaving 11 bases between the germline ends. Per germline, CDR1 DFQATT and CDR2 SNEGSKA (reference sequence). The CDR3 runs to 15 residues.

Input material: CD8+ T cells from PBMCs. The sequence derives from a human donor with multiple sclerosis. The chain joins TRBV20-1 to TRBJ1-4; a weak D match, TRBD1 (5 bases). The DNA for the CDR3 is TGCAGTGCTAGACCGGCAAGGGGAACTAATGAAAAACTGTTTTTT. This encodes CSARPARGTNEKLFF.